The T cell receptor (beta chain) under discussion was sequenced for a study of post-analysis software for immune sequencing data. Sequencing libraries made from TCR beta cDNA carried unique molecular identifiers. In TCRdb, the PCR reads were re-called with MiXCR into one record per CDR3 protein. Here the sample spans 380,000 or so distinct CDR3 sequences, less than 35% being singletons. Broader study findings: Pronounced co-clustering by F measure was evident among identically batched samples. In patients, TRBV5-6, TRBV5-1 and TRBV20-1 belonged to four or five TRBV segments found more frequently than in controls.

Of note for this clonotype: Its antigen is undetermined.

In germline, CDR1 is GTSNPN, CDR2 SVGIG (reference sequence). V was pared by 0 bases and J by 6 bases, with 15 bases between. The CDR3 extends over 15 amino acids. The gene calls are TRBV30 and TRBJ2-1, with TRBD1 as a possible D gene (6 bases). Sequenced input: blood. The sequence came from a girl aged 5 to 17 with multiple sclerosis. The CDR3 DNA follows: TGTGCCTGGAGTGTACGTCTGGGGGCGAGCAATGAGCAGTTCTTC. Translation gives CAWSVRLGASNEQFF. The variable domain in full, with the rest retrieved from reference TRBV30 and TRBJ2-1, is SQTIHQWPATLVQPVGSPLSLECTVEGTSNPNLYWYRQAAGRGLQLLFYSVGIGQISSEVPQNLSASRPQDRQFILSSKKLLLSDSGFYLCAWSVRLGASNEQFFGPGTRLTVL.